This T cell receptor (beta chain) is drawn from a study of tumor-infiltrating lymphocytes in primary liver carcinoma (dated by TCRdb to about 2017). In the study overall: Of the five patients (three men and two women, aged 30 to 69 years), four had hepatocellular carcinoma and one had combined HCC and intrahepatic cholangiocarcinoma. The five patients had tumors staged T1-T3 N0M0, with maximum diameters ranging from roughly 4 to 10 cm. Roughly 3.65 to 7.13 million productive TCRbeta reads were obtained per sample, and no significant difference in read depth was found between tissue types. The study combined TCRbeta repertoire sequencing, expression microarrays and whole-exome sequencing across five regions of each liver tumor, with adjacent normal tissue and blood. A total of roughly 35 specimens from 5 patients, comprising 25 or so tumor regions, 5 adjacent noncancerous liver tissues and 5 peripheral blood samples, were covered by TCRbeta repertoire sequencing. Technical replicate repertoires showed high reproducibility, with mean shared-clone rates roughly 0.89 and correlation coefficients above 0.95. Study-wide findings and limitations: Only the TCR beta chain was sequenced, which likely underestimates true repertoire diversity because unpaired alpha chains were not captured. Repertoire overlap was found to be higher between tumor regions (mean about 35%) than between tumor-adjacent (around 17%) or tumor-blood (14%) pairs, consistent with antigen-driven expansion. The top 250 clones accounted for a significantly greater share of the repertoire in tumors than in blood (p = 0.039). The study included only four to six patients, and the authors note findings should be validated in a larger study. Because the samples were bulk and unsorted, CD4+ and CD8+ T cell repertoires could not be compared.

A constant-region primer and ProtoScript II reverse transcriptase were used to reverse-transcribe TCRbeta-specific cDNA from roughly 500 ng total RNA. The TCRbeta libraries were prepared through three rounds of nested multiplex PCR following a slightly modified ARM-PCR procedure. Multiplex TRBV1-TRBV30 forward primers and a Cbeta reverse primer were used in the first two PCR rounds, each of which was run for around 10 cycles. A final 25-cycle PCR with Deep VentR polymerase added sample barcodes and Illumina adapters. Before sequencing, amplicons of 200-500 bp were gel-purified using a QIAquick gel extraction kit. The TCRbeta amplicons were sequenced with 250-bp paired-end reads on an Illumina HiSeq 2500. For the original study's pipeline: To recover full CDR3 sequences, reads were quality-trimmed using Trimmomatic v0.33 and paired reads were then merged using FLASH v1.2.11. MiGEC v1.2.1b assigned V, D and J germline segments to the rearranged TCRbeta sequences. Clonotype statistics and Shannon-Wiener diversity indices were computed with VDJtools v1.0.0. Except for diversity analysis, only the 250 most abundant clonotypes of each sample were used in subsequent analyses to reduce sampling bias. TCRdb took the public reads, trimmed them with fastp at Q25, ran MiXCR for clone calling and kept in-frame beta chains. Each entry is one CDR3 protein sequence, shown with its most common DNA and genes. The V and J calls shown here were made by TCRdb, not taken from the authors' results. A total of under 150,000 distinct CDR3 sequences appear in this sample, less than 75% of them only once. The top ten clones comprise 8% to 9% of the sample.

As concerns this clonotype: Its antigen remains unidentified. No per-base quality is available; no much larger clone lies one base away.

Its CDR3 holds 12 amino acids, cysteine through phenylalanine. The retained sequence is limited to the CDR3, 36 bases, with the frame set at the first base. Via the germline V gene, CDR1 is SQVTM and CDR2 ANQGSEA. Without any cell sorting, total RNA and DNA were co-extracted from around 18-30 mg of bulk tissue using the AllPrep DNA/RNA mini kit. Between late 2015 and 2016, roughly 5 patients in China with histopathologically diagnosed primary liver carcinoma had their tumors surgically resected. At the time of sampling, the patients had chronic HBV infection and had not received any treatment. Each fresh piece of tumor and adjacent tissue was cut in two, with one half stored in RNAlater at -80 degrees C and the other half sent for histology.

The TCR was taken from a woman aged 60-70 years with primary liver carcinoma and hepatitis B virus infection. Sequencing was done on a sample of tumor-adjacent normal liver tissue. The rearrangement joined TRBV29-1 to TRBJ2-1, and 8 bases in between align with TRBD2. The encoded CDR3 is CSIRAGGNEQFF. The nucleotide sequence reads TGCAGTATTAGGGCGGGAGGCAATGAGCAGTTCTTC.